A single sample gave rise to the 21 T cell receptor beta chains below, sequenced in a study of blood T cell repertoires in COVID-19. Data came from immunoSEQ multiplex PCR; TCRdb stores just in-frame clones and leaves some out. The sample contains 200,000 or so clones, approximately 90% of which appear only once. Specimen: peripheral blood. These receptors were taken from a man in his thirties or forties with COVID-19, enrolled during active disease.

This chain uses TRBV5-4 with TRBJ2-1, with D unclear. V was pared by 4 bases and J by 3 bases, with 14 bases between. Germline CDR1 and CDR2: SGHNT and YYREEE (reference sequence). The CDR3 spans 15 residues. The CDR3 loop reads CASSLDLGNYNEQFF. CDR3 coding DNA: TGTGCCAGCAGCCTAGATCTGGGTAACTACAATGAGCAGTTCTTC.

The V call is TRBV10-3, the J call TRBJ1-1, with 11 bases lining up with TRBD1. Germline CDR1 is ENHRY and CDR2 is SYGVKD. V lost 7 bases to trimming and J lost 5 bases; unmatched junction nucleotides: 6. The CDR3 is 14 residues long. CDR3 coding DNA: TGTGCCATCAACGGACAGGGGGCGCTTACTGAAGCTTTCTTT. Translation gives CAINGQGALTEAFF.

This clone was recorded only once. The chain uses TRBV25-1 and TRBJ1-1, with unresolved D. Deletions cut 3 bases from V and 2 bases from J, with 4 bases between. This CDR3 has 12 amino acids. Per the germline V gene, CDR1 is MGHDK and CDR2 is SYGVNS. CDR3 in amino acids: CASSETNTEAFF. The CDR3 DNA sequence: TGTGCCAGCAGTGAGACTAACACTGAAGCTTTCTTT.

V and J are TRBV27 and TRBJ2-1, with D unresolved. V lost 0 bases and J 0 bases, leaving 9 bases between the germline ends. Germline V gene lookup returns CDR1 MNHEY and CDR2 SMNVEV (reference sequence). CDR3 length equals 16 residues. The CDR3 nucleotides are TGTGCCAGCAGTTTATCGGCAGGAAGCTCCTACAATGAGCAGTTCTTC. This sequence encodes CASSLSAGSSYNEQFF.

The CDR3 DNA reads TGTGCCAGCAGCACCCACGGGACTACACGACTCCTGGAGCAGTACTTC. It encodes CASSTHGTTRLLEQYF. The rearrangement links TRBV7-2 to TRBJ2-7, with 7 bases matching TRBD2. Germline CDR1 is SGHTA and CDR2 is FQGNSA. CDR3 size: 16 residues. The V and J ends lost 5 bases and 7 bases, in that order; junction bases with no gene match: 17. The full variable domain, completed using reference TRBV7-2 and TRBJ2-7, is GAGVSQSPSNKVTEKGKDVELRCDPISGHTALYWYRQSLGQGLEFLIYFQGNSAPDKSGLPSDRFSAERTGGSVSTLTIQRTQQEDSAVYLCASSTHGTTRLLEQYFGPGTRLTVT.

This chain links TRBV5-1 with TRBJ1-5; D gene unclear. Trimming stripped 4 bases from V and 1 base from J, with 12 bases between. Germline CDR1 SGHRS, CDR2 YFSETQ. This CDR3 comprises 15 residues. CDR3 sequence: CASSPGGPSNQPQHF. CDR3 coding DNA: TGCGCCAGCAGCCCCGGCGGGCCAAGCAATCAGCCCCAGCATTTT.

The genes are TRBV7-9 and TRBJ1-6; 7 nucleotides line up with TRBD1. The V and J ends lost 1 base and 7 bases, in that order; junction bases with no gene match: 4. The V gene's germline CDR1 is SEHNR and CDR2 FQNEAQ (reference sequence). The CDR3 length is 15 residues. This CDR3 reads CASSLGDRQNSPLHF. The CDR3 region has the DNA TGTGCCAGCAGCTTAGGGGACAGACAAAATTCACCCCTCCACTTT.

The chain combines TRBV6-5 with TRBJ1-6; 7 nucleotides agree with TRBD1. Germline CDR1 reads MNHEY; CDR2 reads SVGAGI. With 4 bases clipped from V and 6 bases from J, the junction kept 9 bases outside the gene matches. The CDR3 is 16 residues long. In DNA, the CDR3 is TGTGCCAGCAGTTTGACAGGGCTTGCCGCTAATTCACCCCTCCACTTT. It yields the protein CASSLTGLAANSPLHF.

The J gene is TRBJ1-5, the V gene TRBV5-6; D perhaps matches TRBD1 (6 bases). With 8 bases removed from V and 5 bases from J, the gap between germline ends came to 14 bases. Germline CDR1 SGHDT, CDR2 YYEEEE. This CDR3 is 13 amino acids long. In nucleotides, the CDR3 is TGTGCCAGAGGTACAGGGCTCTATCAGCCCCAGCATTTT. Amino acids: CARGTGLYQPQHF.

The rearrangement links TRBV27 to TRBJ1-4; TRBD1 agrees at 7 bases. The germline V gene encodes CDR1 MNHEY and CDR2 SMNVEV (reference sequence). V lost 1 base and J lost 8; bases outside the gene matches: 4. The length of the CDR3 is 14 residues. The CDR3 reads CASSLWVGGEKLFF. The CDR3 region has the DNA TGTGCCAGCAGTTTATGGGTAGGGGGCGAAAAACTGTTTTTT. Combining the CDR3 with reference TRBV27 and TRBJ1-4 gives the whole variable domain EAQVTQNPRYLITVTGKKLTVTCSQNMNHEYMSWYRQDPGLGLRQIYYSMNVEVTDKGDVPEGYKVSRKEKRNFPLILESPSPNQTSLYFCASSLWVGGEKLFFGSGTQLSVL.

V is TRBV28 and J is TRBJ2-1; 12 nucleotides match TRBD2. CDR1 MDHEN and CDR2 SYDVKM come from the germline V gene. After removal of 3 bases from V and 4 bases from J, the junction contained 10 bases not matched to a gene. This CDR3 contains 18 residues. As DNA, the CDR3 is TGTGCCAGCAGTTTGCCCACTAGCGGGAGGACTTTATACAATGAGCAGTTCTTC. Protein: CASSLPTSGRTLYNEQFF.

This chain uses TRBV30 with TRBJ1-3; weak D call: TRBD1 (6 bases). V was pared by 2 bases and J by 0 bases, with 14 bases between. The CDR3 extends over 16 amino acids. CDR1 and CDR2 from the germline V gene are GTSNPN and SVGIG (reference sequence). The CDR3 DNA sequence: TGTGCCTGGAGTAGGGGGGGGACAAGCTCTGGAAACACCATATATTTT. This sequence encodes CAWSRGGTSSGNTIYF.

This clone was seen just once. The chain employs TRBV7-8 and TRBJ2-7, with D hard to call. Trimming took 0 bases from V and 6 from J, leaving 9 bases between them. The CDR3 has 13 amino acids. Germline V gene lookup returns CDR1 SGHVS and CDR2 FQNEAQ. CDR3 sequence: CASSLARWSEQYF. The CDR3 coding sequence is TGTGCCAGCAGCTTAGCGAGGTGGAGCGAGCAGTACTTC.

The V and J genes are TRBV9 and TRBJ2-7, with a possible D match to TRBD2 (6 bases). From germline, CDR1 is SGDLS and CDR2 YYNGEE. CDR3 size: 16 residues. Trimming shortened V by 0 bases and J by 2 bases, and 15 bases separated the two germline ends. The CDR3 region has the DNA TGTGCCAGCAGCGTAGGACCGGGGAGGCGCACCTACGAGCAGTACTTC. Translation gives CASSVGPGRRTYEQYF.

This rearrangement joins TRBV5-4 to TRBJ1-2, with D possibly being TRBD1 (5 bases). CDR1 and CDR2 from the germline V gene are SGHNT and YYREEE (reference sequence). This CDR3 is built from 14 residues. The V and J ends lost 3 bases and 7 bases respectively, with 16 bases between them. The CDR3 sequence: CASSSGSREGGYTF. Written as DNA, the CDR3 is TGTGCCAGCAGCTCTGGTTCCAGGGAAGGTGGCTACACCTTC.

The rearrangement links TRBV28 to TRBJ2-5; 8 nucleotides line up with TRBD2. Germline CDR1 MDHEN, CDR2 SYDVKM. J was trimmed by 7 bases and V by 5 bases; bases with no gene match: 18. The CDR3 is 17 residues long. CDR3 residues: CASSGGPGLDRGGTQYF. The CDR3, as DNA: TGTGCCAGCAGTGGTGGACCGGGACTAGACCGAGGGGGGACCCAGTACTTC.

This clone was observed a single time. The rearrangement links TRBV27 to TRBJ2-7; 7 positions match TRBD2. Germline V gene sequence: CDR1 MNHEY, CDR2 SMNVEV (reference sequence). This CDR3 is 12 amino acids long. The trim removed 4 bases at V and 7 bases at J, leaving 4 bases unmatched. Here the CDR3 reads CASSSLAEEQYF. The CDR3 DNA reads TGTGCCAGCAGTTCGCTAGCGGAAGAGCAGTACTTC.

The rearrangement uses TRBV7-9 and TRBJ1-6, with TRBD1 matching 8 bases. J lost 8 bases, V lost 5 bases, and 8 bases had no gene match. This CDR3 region has 15 residues. In germline, CDR1 is SEHNR, CDR2 FQNEAQ (reference sequence). CDR3 bases: TGTGCCAGCAGCATAGGACAGGGTGGTCATTCACCCCTCCACTTT. Protein: CASSIGQGGHSPLHF. Complete variable domain (other parts from reference TRBV7-9 and TRBJ1-6): DTGVSQNPRHKITKRGQNVTFRCDPISEHNRLYWYRQTLGQGPEFLTYFQNEAQLEKSRLLSDRFSAERPKGSFSTLEIQRTEQGDSAMYLCASSIGQGGHSPLHFGNGTRLTVT.

The CDR3, as DNA: TGTGCCAGCAGCTTAAGAGGGGGCGTTGAGCAGTTCTTC. Protein: CASSLRGGVEQFF. J is TRBJ2-1 and V is TRBV5-4, with 7 bases identical to TRBD1. The CDR3 length is 13 residues. The V gene end was trimmed by 2 bases and the J gene end by 9 bases; junction bases not matched to a gene: 5. CDR1 SGHNT and CDR2 YYREEE come from the germline V gene (reference sequence).

The chain recombines TRBV5-1 with TRBJ1-1, with D hard to call. Looked up from germline, CDR1 is SGHRS and CDR2 is YFSETQ. The CDR3 is 14 amino acids. V dropped 1 base and J dropped 1 base, with 8 bases sitting between them. CDR3 DNA: TGCGCCAGCAGCTTGTTAGTCACGAACACTGAAGCTTTCTTT. Translation: CASSLLVTNTEAFF.

The genes are TRBV3-1 (or the pseudogene TRBV3-2) and TRBJ1-5; the match to TRBD1 covers 7 bases. J was trimmed by 3 bases and V by 4 bases; bases with no gene match: 3. The CDR3 loop spans 14 amino acids. Germline V CDR1 and CDR2: LGHDT, YNNKEL (reference sequence). The CDR3 region is CASSPRGSNQPQHF. The CDR3 DNA reads TGTGCCAGCAGCCCCAGGGGGTCCAATCAGCCCCAGCATTTT.